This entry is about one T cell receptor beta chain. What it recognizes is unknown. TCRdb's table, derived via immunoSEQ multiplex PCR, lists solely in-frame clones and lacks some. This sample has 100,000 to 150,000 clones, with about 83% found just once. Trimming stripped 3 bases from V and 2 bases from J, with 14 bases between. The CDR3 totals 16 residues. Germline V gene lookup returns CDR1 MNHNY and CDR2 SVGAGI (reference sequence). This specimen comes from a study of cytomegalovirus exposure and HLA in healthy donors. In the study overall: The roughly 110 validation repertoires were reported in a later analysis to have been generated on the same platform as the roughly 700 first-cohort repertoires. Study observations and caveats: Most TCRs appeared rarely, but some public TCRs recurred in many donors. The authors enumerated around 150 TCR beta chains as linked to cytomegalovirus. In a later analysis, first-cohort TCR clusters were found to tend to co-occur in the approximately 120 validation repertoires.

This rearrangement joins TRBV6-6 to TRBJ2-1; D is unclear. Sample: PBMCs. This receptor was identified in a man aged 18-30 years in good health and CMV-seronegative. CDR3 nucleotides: TGTGCCAGCAGTTATTCCGACTCATTTACCTACAATGAGCAGTTCTTC. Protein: CASSYSDSFTYNEQFF.